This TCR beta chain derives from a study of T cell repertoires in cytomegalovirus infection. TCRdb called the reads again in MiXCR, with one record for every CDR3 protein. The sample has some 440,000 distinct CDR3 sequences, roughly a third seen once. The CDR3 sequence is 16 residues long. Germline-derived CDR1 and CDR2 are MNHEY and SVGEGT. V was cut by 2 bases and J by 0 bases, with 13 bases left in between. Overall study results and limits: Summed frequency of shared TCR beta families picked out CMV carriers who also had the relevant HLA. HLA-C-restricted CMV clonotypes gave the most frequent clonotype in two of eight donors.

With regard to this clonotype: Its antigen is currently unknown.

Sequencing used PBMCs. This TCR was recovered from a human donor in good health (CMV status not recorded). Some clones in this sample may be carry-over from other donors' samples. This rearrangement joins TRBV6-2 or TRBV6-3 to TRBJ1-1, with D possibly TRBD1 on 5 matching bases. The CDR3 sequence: CASSYNPRVLNTEAFF. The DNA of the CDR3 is TGTGCCAGCAGTTACAATCCCAGGGTATTGAACACTGAAGCTTTCTTT.